This T cell receptor (beta chain) is drawn from a study of spatial heterogeneity in lung cancer. The germline gives CDR1 SGHRS, CDR2 YFSETQ. The length of the CDR3 is 15 residues. V was trimmed by 0 bases and J by 2 bases, leaving 11 bases between them. TCRdb used MiXCR to reprocess the 5' RACE reads, holding one entry per CDR3 protein. The sample holds around 3,000 distinct CDR3 sequences, 15% to 20% seen once. Documented time point: sample taken at primary tumor resection. Whole RNA from tumor, nontumor lung or frozen PBMC was sequenced unsorted. The chain carries TRBV5-1 and TRBJ2-5; TRBD2 might be the D (6 bases). This TCR derives from a female donor with early-stage non-small cell lung cancer. The specimen comprised PBMCs, sampled at surgery. The CDR3 DNA reads TGCGCCAGCAGCTTGGAAATAGCGGTTCAAGAGACCCAGTACTTC. Its protein is CASSLEIAVQETQYF.